The 20 T cell receptor beta chains below come from one sample, sequenced in a study of post-analysis software for immune sequencing data. Study-wide results and limits: A handful of TRBV segments were more frequent in patients than controls; TRBV5-6, TRBV5-1 and TRBV20-1 belonged to this group.

The antigens of these receptors remain unknown. The authors incorporated unique molecular identifiers into the TCR beta cDNA libraries. TCRdb re-called the PCR reads through MiXCR, storing one row per CDR3 protein. The sample consists of a few hundred thousand distinct CDR3 sequences, less than 40% of them appearing once. Sequencing was carried out using blood. All receptors come from a girl aged 2 to 10 with multiple sclerosis.

The V call is TRBV12-3 or TRBV12-4, the J call TRBJ2-5; 11 nucleotides agree with TRBD2. Trimming cost V 7 bases and J 3 bases; bases outside gene matches: 4. The CDR3 covers 14 residues. CDR3 region: CASMILAGEETQYF. The CDR3 nucleotides are TGTGCCAGCATGATACTAGCGGGGGAAGAGACCCAGTACTTC.

This clonotype was counted between two and nine times. One end of the junction varies from germline; a read error may be responsible. This chain links TRBV6-7 with TRBJ2-5, with TRBD2 as a possible D gene (6 bases). The end of the DNA aligns better with TRBJ2-7, so the J call may be wrong. TRBV6-7 is assigned to the ORF class and has an uncertain function. The CDR3 extends over 15 amino acids. For the CDR3, the DNA is TGTGCCAGCACGTTACGGAGAGGGGACTCCCACGAGCAGTACTTC. Translating gives CASTLRRGDSHEQYF.

This clonotype was detected many times. V usage is TRBV6-2 or TRBV6-3 and J usage is TRBJ2-7; no definite D call. The germline gives CDR1 MNHEY, CDR2 SVGEGT. The CDR3 length is 14 residues. Trimming left V 6 bases short and J 3 bases short, with 15 bases between. The CDR3 is CASRWADPIYEQYF. The CDR3 bases are TGTGCCAGCAGATGGGCCGACCCCATCTACGAGCAGTACTTC.

J is TRBJ2-1 and V is TRBV2; 10 nucleotides line up with TRBD2. The CDR3 runs to 18 residues. Germline trimming cut 2 bases from V and 3 bases from J; bases unmatched to any gene: 10. The germline gives CDR1 SNHLY, CDR2 FYNNEI. The CDR3 loop reads CASSEYGLAGVRYNEQFF. CDR3 bases: TGTGCCAGCAGTGAATATGGCCTAGCGGGAGTGCGCTACAATGAGCAGTTCTTC.

This clonotype turned up a few times. Compared with germline, one end of the junction differs, possibly owing to a read error. V and J are TRBV29-1 and TRBJ2-1; tentatively, D is TRBD1 (6 bases). The CDR3 consists of 17 residues. Germline V CDR1 and CDR2: SQVTM, ANQGSEA. The CDR3 loop reads CSVESHRRTASYNEQFF. In nucleotides, the CDR3 is TGCAGCGTCGAATCACACCGCCGGACAGCCTCCTACAATGAGCAGTTCTTT.

This rearrangement joins TRBV6-1 to TRBJ1-2; D may be TRBD1 (6 bases). CDR3 length: 17 residues. The V end lost 0 bases, the J end lost 0 bases, and 14 bases lay between the germline ends. CDR1 MNHNS and CDR2 SASEGT come from the germline V gene. CDR3 sequence reads: CASSEAAGVFSNYGYTF. The CDR3 coding sequence is TGTGCCAGCAGTGAAGCGGCAGGGGTCTTTTCTAACTATGGCTACACCTTC.

This clonotype was detected only a few times. The chain uses TRBV4-2 and TRBJ2-1, with TRBD2 as a possible D gene (5 bases). V gave up 0 bases and J gave up 10 bases, with 13 bases separating them. There are 14 residues in the CDR3. Germline lookup yields CDR1 LGHNA and CDR2 YNFKEQ. For the CDR3, the DNA is TGTGCCAGCAGCCAAGATCGGTACCGGGGAGAGCAGTTCTTC. Its protein product is CASSQDRYRGEQFF.

The chain joins TRBV7-2 to TRBJ2-5; 7 bases are a match to TRBD1. CDR3 size: 14 residues. Trimming cost V 3 bases and J 5 bases; bases outside gene matches: 6. Looked up from germline, CDR1 is SGHTA and CDR2 is FQGNSA. The CDR3 DNA follows: TGTGCCAGCAGCTTCAAGGGGGCCACCGAGACCCAGTACTTC. This sequence encodes CASSFKGATETQYF.

This chain connects TRBV27 to TRBJ2-1, with 13 bases matching TRBD2. The CDR3 has 15 residues. V was clipped by 6 bases and J by 3 bases; unmatched bases: 2. Germline CDR1 is MNHEY and CDR2 is SMNVEV (reference sequence). The CDR3 protein is CASSRLAGGYNEQFF. The CDR3 DNA reads as TGTGCCAGCAGCCGACTAGCGGGAGGCTACAATGAGCAGTTCTTC.

V is TRBV14 and J is TRBJ2-3, with a weak D call TRBD2 (5 bases). CDR1 SGHDN and CDR2 FVKESK come from the germline V gene. V was cut by 4 bases and J by 2 bases, with 10 bases left in between. The CDR3 sequence is 14 residues long. The CDR3 protein is CASSLRTYTDTQYF. The CDR3 nucleotides read TGTGCCAGCAGCCTTCGGACTTACACAGATACGCAGTATTTT.

This chain connects TRBV20-1 to TRBJ1-1; 7 bases are a match to TRBD1. The length of the CDR3 is 13 residues. Trimming removed 6 bases from V and 4 bases from J; junction bases left unmatched: 8. Per the germline V gene, CDR1 is DFQATT and CDR2 is SNEGSKA (reference sequence). The CDR3 loop is CSALDREPTEAFF. CDR3 bases: TGCAGTGCCCTTGACAGGGAGCCCACTGAAGCTTTCTTT.

This clonotype appeared a few times. The chain carries TRBV11-2 and TRBJ2-1, with D uncertain. Trimming took 6 bases from V and 3 from J, leaving 21 bases between them. Germline V CDR1 and CDR2: SGHAT, FQNNGV. CDR3 length equals 17 residues. The chain's CDR3 is CASRLLPSARIYNEQFF. The CDR3 DNA reads as TGTGCCAGCAGACTCCTTCCCTCCGCCCGTATCTACAATGAGCAGTTCTTC. Based on the CDR3 plus reference TRBV11-2 and TRBJ2-1, the full variable domain is EAGVAQSPRYKIIEKRQSVAFWCNPISGHATLYWYQQILGQGPKLLIQFQNNGVVDDSQLPKDRFSAERLKGVDSTLKIQPAKLEDSAVYLCASRLLPSARIYNEQFFGPGTRLTVL.

This sequence joins TRBV7-8 and TRBJ1-1; no clear D. CDR1 and CDR2 from the germline V gene are SGHVS and FQNEAQ. Deletions cut 3 bases from V and 1 base from J, with 12 bases between. The CDR3 has 15 amino acids. The CDR3 protein is CASSFVDGRNTEAFF. In DNA, the CDR3 is TGTGCCAGCAGCTTTGTAGACGGTCGGAACACTGAAGCTTTCTTT.

This chain uses TRBV12-3 or TRBV12-4 with TRBJ1-5; no reliable D call. This CDR3 contains 14 residues. V was trimmed by 1 base and J by 8 bases, leaving 12 bases between them. The chain's CDR3 is CASSLVKGMEPQHF. The CDR3 DNA reads as TGTGCCAGCAGTTTAGTCAAGGGTATGGAGCCCCAGCATTTT.

CDR3 region: CASSQEWTSGSTDTQYF. As DNA, the CDR3 is TGTGCCAGCAGCCAAGAGTGGACTAGCGGAAGCACAGATACGCAGTATTTT. J is TRBJ2-3 and V is TRBV4-2, with 10 bases aligning to TRBD2. This CDR3 has 17 amino acids. CDR1 and CDR2 from the germline V gene are LGHNA and YNFKEQ. Trimming at V came to 0 bases and at J to 0 bases, leaving 3 bases not matched to a gene.

In its sample, this clonotype was seen many times. V and J are TRBV6-1 and TRBJ2-7, with no clear D. The V gene's germline CDR1 is MNHNS and CDR2 SASEGT. The length of the CDR3 is 12 residues. Trimming pared 2 bases from V and 7 bases from J, leaving 9 bases between. CDR3 nucleotide sequence: TGTGCCAGCAGTGAAACCCTGGGGGAGCAGTACTTC. It codes for CASSETLGEQYF.

This clonotype came up a few times. This chain uses TRBV28 with TRBJ2-7; tentative D call: TRBD2 (6 bases). Germline V CDR1 and CDR2: MDHEN, SYDVKM. The CDR3 covers 15 residues. V was clipped by 3 bases and J by 1 base, with 13 bases between them. The CDR3 coding sequence is TGTGCCAGCAGTTTGGAGGGTATCGGATCCTACGAGCAGTACTTC. It yields the protein CASSLEGIGSYEQYF.

About this clonotype: Relative to the germline gene, one junction end is altered; a read error may explain this. V is TRBV27 and J is TRBJ2-3; TRBD2 is a possible D gene (6 bases). The CDR3 has 14 amino acids. Per the germline V gene, CDR1 is MNHEY and CDR2 is SMNVEV (reference sequence). CDR3 DNA: TGTGCCAGTCTAGCGTACCCGAGCACAAATACGCAGTATTTT. This gives the protein CASLAYPSTNTQYF.

The J gene is TRBJ2-7, the V gene TRBV10-3; perhaps TRBD1 as D (5 bases). CDR3 length: 15 amino acids. The germline V gene has CDR1 ENHRY and CDR2 SYGVKD. The ends were cut back, 0 bases at V and 3 bases at J, with 12 bases in the middle. The CDR3 reads CAISESGLKIYEQYF. The DNA of the CDR3 is TGTGCCATCAGTGAGTCGGGGCTGAAGATCTACGAGCAGTACTTC.

The V gene is TRBV15, the J gene TRBJ2-1; D is unclear. V shed 0 bases and J shed 2 bases, with 8 bases lying between them. Germline assignment: CDR1 LNHNV and CDR2 YYDKDF (reference sequence). CDR3 length equals 15 residues. The CDR3 DNA reads TGTGCCACCAGCAGAGATCAGGCAGCCTACAATGAGCAGTTCTTC. Translating it yields CATSRDQAAYNEQFF. Variable domain in full (rest from reference TRBV15 and TRBJ2-1): DAMVIQNPRYQVTQFGKPVTLSCSQTLNHNVMYWYQQKSSQAPKLLFHYYDKDFNNEADTPDNFQSRRPNTSFCFLDIRSPGLGDTAMYLCATSRDQAAYNEQFFGPGTRLTVL.